This TCR beta chain was sequenced in a study of fetal regulatory T cell absence and autoimmunity. Overall study: The IPEX patients lacked clinical diabetes but had exocrine pancreas autoimmunity.

Overall study findings and caveats: Pancreas and cord blood did not differ much in TRB family usage.

A remark on this clone: The antigen is undetermined.

Using immunoSEQ multiplex PCR, the repertoire was profiled, and TCRdb retains in-frame clones only, with some absent. The sample yields about 95,000 clones, 72% seen once. The TCR comes from a male donor with IPEX syndrome. Specimen: pancreas tissue.

The CDR3: CATSRGGGLNQPQHF. CDR3 coding DNA: TGTGCCACCAGCAGAGGGGGAGGGTTGAATCAGCCCCAGCATTTT. This rearrangement joins TRBV15 to TRBJ1-5; D is undetermined. Looked up from germline, CDR1 is LNHNV and CDR2 is YYDKDF (reference sequence). The CDR3 sequence is 15 residues long. V lost 1 base and J 4 bases, leaving 11 bases between the germline ends.